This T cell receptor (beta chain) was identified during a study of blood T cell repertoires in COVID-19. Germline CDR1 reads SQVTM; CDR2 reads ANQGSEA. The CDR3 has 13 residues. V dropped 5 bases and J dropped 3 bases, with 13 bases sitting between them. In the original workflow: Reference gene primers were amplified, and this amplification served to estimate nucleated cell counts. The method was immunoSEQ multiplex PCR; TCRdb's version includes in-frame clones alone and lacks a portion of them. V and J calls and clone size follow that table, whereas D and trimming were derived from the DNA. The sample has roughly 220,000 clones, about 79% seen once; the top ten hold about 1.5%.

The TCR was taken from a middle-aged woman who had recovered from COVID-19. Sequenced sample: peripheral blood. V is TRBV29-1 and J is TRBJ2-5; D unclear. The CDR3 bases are TGCAGCGTTCGCTCCGACACCAAAGAGACCCAGTACTTC. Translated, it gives CSVRSDTKETQYF.